The sample holds a few counts of the clone carrying this T cell receptor beta chain. This entry is derived from a study of T-cell reconstitution after alpha-beta-depleted transplantation in children. The TCRbeta library incorporated unique molecular identifiers. TCRdb re-called the PCR reads through MiXCR, storing one row per CDR3 protein. This table holds about 610,000 distinct CDR3 sequences, about 10% found once. The CDR3 length is 12 residues. V was pared by 0 bases and J by 8 bases, with 8 bases between. Germline loops: CDR1 LNHNV, CDR2 YYDKDF (reference sequence). This material consisted of PBMCs from the stem cell graft donor, taken from the stem cell graft. The sequence was obtained from a human donor who donated a stem cell graft to a child with acute myeloid leukemia. The rearrangement uses TRBV15 and TRBJ2-7; no clear D. The CDR3 loop is CATSRENFQQYF. DNA of the CDR3: TGTGCCACCAGCAGAGAGAATTTCCAGCAGTACTTC.